Following are 16 T cell receptor beta chains from one sample sequenced in a study of vaccination and CD4 T cells after COVID-19. The Oncomine TCR Beta short-read assay was applied to DNA of cultured CD4+ T cells. Via MiXCR, TCRdb re-called the PCR reads, giving one row per CDR3 protein. The repertoire holds more than 20,000 distinct CDR3 sequences, with less than 45% as singletons. Time point noted: late sampling 161 to 241 days after vaccination in three convalescent patients. This sample's treatment: approximately 11-day PBMC culture with coronavirus spike peptide pools or control peptides (ViraFEST assay). No antigen has been assigned to these receptors. The material was CD4+ T cells from blood, cultured in vitro, obtained about 7 months after SARS-CoV-2 vaccination. All receptors come from a human donor who had recovered from COVID-19.

This clonotype was recorded only once. The CDR3 nucleotides read TGCGCCAGCAGCCAAGAGGGCAGGGGATCCTACGAGCAGTACTTC. Amino acid sequence: CASSQEGRGSYEQYF. The chain carries TRBV4-3 and TRBJ2-7; D may be TRBD1 (6 bases). Germline CDR1 LGHNA, CDR2 YSLEER. The V end lost 0 bases, the J end lost 1 base, and 10 bases lay between the germline ends. This CDR3 contains 15 residues.

The chain has TRBV12-3 or TRBV12-4 and TRBJ2-5, with D perhaps TRBD1 (5 bases). The CDR3 has 14 residues. V lost 3 bases and J 4 bases, leaving 12 bases between the germline ends. CDR3 protein: CASSFPSRVETQYF. The DNA for the CDR3 is TGTGCCAGCAGTTTCCCCAGCAGGGTAGAGACCCAGTACTTC.

V is TRBV5-4 and J is TRBJ2-7, with 7 bases identical to TRBD2. Trimming took 0 bases from V and 0 from J; bases not matched to a gene: 3. The germline V gene encodes CDR1 SGHNT and CDR2 YYREEE (reference sequence). The CDR3 consists of 15 residues. CDR3 in amino acids: CASSLGGRDSYEQYF. The CDR3 nucleotides read TGTGCCAGCAGCTTGGGGGGGAGGGACTCCTACGAGCAGTACTTC.

This rearrangement joins TRBV7-3 to TRBJ2-5; 13 bases agree with TRBD2. J lost 1 base, V lost 5 bases, and 4 bases had no gene match. Germline V gene lookup returns CDR1 SGHTA and CDR2 FQGTGA. The CDR3 length is 16 residues. The CDR3 nucleotides are TGTGCCAGCAGCCCAGGGACTAGCGGGATCCAAGAGACCCAGTACTTC. Its translation is CASSPGTSGIQETQYF.

The chain is built from TRBV27 and TRBJ2-7; TRBD1 aligns across 7 bases. The germline CDR1 and CDR2 sequences are MNHEY and SMNVEV (reference sequence). Trimming removed 4 bases from V and 2 bases from J; junction bases left unmatched: 8. The CDR3 has 15 amino acids. The CDR3 bases are TGTGCCAGCAGTTCTCGCAGGGGGTGGACCTACGAGCAGTACTTC. Translation gives CASSSRRGWTYEQYF.

This chain joins TRBV6-1 and TRBJ2-1, with 10 bases aligning to TRBD2. V lost 8 bases, J lost 8 bases, and 12 bases stayed unmatched. The CDR3 consists of 15 residues. Germline loops: CDR1 MNHNS, CDR2 SASEGT. The CDR3 DNA follows: TGTGCCAGCGGCCCACTAGCGGGGACCCCAGATGAGCAGTTCTTC. It encodes CASGPLAGTPDEQFF.

This chain uses TRBV7-3 with TRBJ2-1, with 8 bases matching TRBD2. Germline V gives CDR1 SGHTA, CDR2 FQGTGA. J lost 5 bases, V lost 5 bases, and 8 bases had no gene match. The CDR3 consists of 15 residues. CDR3 protein: CASSLQGLANNEQFF. Written as DNA, the CDR3 is TGTGCCAGCAGCCTCCAAGGACTAGCCAACAATGAGCAGTTCTTC.

V usage is TRBV12-3 or TRBV12-4 and J usage is TRBJ1-5; D gene unclear. V lost 4 bases, J lost 4 bases, and 8 bases lay in between. There are 13 residues in the CDR3. The CDR3 reads CASSSQRNQPQHF. For the CDR3, the DNA is TGTGCCAGCAGTTCACAGAGAAATCAGCCCCAGCATTTT.

This clonotype has just a few counts. V gene TRBV2 combines with J gene TRBJ2-1; D gene unclear. From germline, CDR1 is SNHLY and CDR2 FYNNEI. The CDR3 is made up of 12 amino acids. The germline V and J ends were trimmed by 5 bases and 7 bases, with 9 bases remaining between them. The DNA for the CDR3 is TGTGCCAGCAGTCTAGACGCTAATGAGCAGTTCTTC. This gives the protein CASSLDANEQFF.

This chain's CDR3 is CATSDRGLRTDTQYF. The CDR3 nucleotides are TGTGCCACCAGTGATCGAGGGTTGAGGACAGATACGCAGTATTTT. The chain couples TRBV24-1 to TRBJ2-3; TRBD2 is a possible D gene (5 bases). Trimming took 3 bases from V and 3 from J, leaving 12 bases between them. This CDR3 contains 15 residues. Germline CDR1 is KGHDR and CDR2 is SFDVKD.

The chain joins TRBV6-1 to TRBJ2-1; 7 positions agree with TRBD1. Germline V gene sequence: CDR1 MNHNS, CDR2 SASEGT. Germline trimming cut 6 bases from V and 6 bases from J; bases unmatched to any gene: 14. The CDR3 has 16 residues. In DNA, the CDR3 is TGTGCCAGCAGACCATACAGGGGCAGTACGGGCAATGAGCAGTTCTTC. This translates into CASRPYRGSTGNEQFF.

This clonotype has only a few counts. V gene TRBV7-9 combines with J gene TRBJ1-1, with D tentatively TRBD1 (6 bases). The ends were cut back, 5 bases at V and 6 bases at J, with 19 bases in the middle. The CDR3 loop spans 15 amino acids. CDR1 is SEHNR and CDR2 is FQNEAQ in the germline V gene (reference sequence). The CDR3 nucleotides are TGTGCCAGCAGCCTAACAGGGTCCGGGGTCGCTGAAGCTTTCTTT. Its translation: CASSLTGSGVAEAFF.

The chain is built from TRBV20-1 and TRBJ2-5, with TRBD1 identical over 7 bases. The CDR3 length is 12 residues. The germline V gene encodes CDR1 DFQATT and CDR2 SNEGSKA (reference sequence). Trimming took 4 bases from V and 2 from J; bases not matched to a gene: 1. The CDR3 here is CSAKTGQETQYF. CDR3 bases: TGCAGTGCTAAGACAGGGCAAGAGACCCAGTACTTC.

This clonotype was observed a few times. The chain carries TRBV20-1 and TRBJ2-3, with a possible D match to TRBD1 (7 bases). The CDR3 loop spans 15 amino acids. From germline, CDR1 is DFQATT and CDR2 SNEGSKA (reference sequence). The V gene lost 5 bases and the J gene lost 2 bases, with 17 bases spanning the gap. CDR3 loop: CSAEDRREATDTQYF. CDR3 sequence (DNA): TGCAGTGCTGAGGACAGGAGGGAAGCCACAGATACGCAGTATTTT.

The rearrangement joins TRBV7-9 to TRBJ2-3, with D perhaps given as TRBD1 or TRBD2 (5 bases each). The CDR3 runs 16 residues. In germline, CDR1 is SEHNR, CDR2 FQNEAQ (reference sequence). Trimming cost V 5 bases and J 1 base, with 16 bases left between them. The CDR3 coding sequence is TGTGCCAGCAGCCGCGGCCAGGGAGTCGGCACAGATACGCAGTATTTT. As protein: CASSRGQGVGTDTQYF.

The chain links TRBV28 to TRBJ2-5; tentative D call: TRBD2 (6 bases). The V gene's germline CDR1 is MDHEN and CDR2 SYDVKM. CDR3 size: 16 residues. The germline V and J ends were trimmed by 6 bases and 3 bases, with 20 bases remaining between them. This CDR3 is CASRAGTAVGEETQYF. CDR3 in DNA: TGTGCCAGCAGGGCGGGGACTGCGGTGGGGGAAGAGACCCAGTACTTC.